One and the same sample provided the 25 T cell receptor beta chains below, sequenced in a study of cytomegalovirus exposure and HLA in healthy donors. The study ran its PCR with 60 Vbeta and 13 Jbeta primers. Measured with immunoSEQ multiplex PCR; TCRdb has only the in-frame clones, and not every one. The sample contains around 160,000 clones, approximately 80% of which appear only once. Input material: PBMCs. The receptors were gathered from a middle-aged man in good health and CMV-seropositive.

This chain connects TRBV27 to TRBJ1-1; 8 bases align to TRBD1. The CDR3 runs to 14 residues. With V trimmed by 4 bases and J by 6 bases, 7 bases remained unmatched. The germline V gene has CDR1 MNHEY and CDR2 SMNVEV (reference sequence). The CDR3 loop reads CASSSRDRIAEAFF. The CDR3 DNA is TGTGCCAGCAGTTCCCGGGACAGGATCGCTGAAGCTTTCTTT.

The rearrangement uses TRBV18 and TRBJ2-7; D is perhaps TRBD1 (5 bases). V dropped 5 bases and J dropped 3 bases, with 11 bases sitting between them. Germline CDR1 is KGHSH and CDR2 is LQKENI. This CDR3 is 13 amino acids long. The CDR3 sequence is CASSKGANYEQYF. Written as DNA, the CDR3 is TGTGCCAGCTCAAAAGGGGCGAACTACGAGCAGTACTTC.

As to this clone: Different DNA sequences within this sample yield the same CDR3. V and J are TRBV5-1 and TRBJ2-5; D is perhaps TRBD2 (7 bases). Germline CDR1 reads SGHRS; CDR2 reads YFSETQ. The V end lost 0 bases, the J end lost 5 bases, and 20 bases lay between the germline ends. The CDR3 spans 17 residues. As DNA, the CDR3 is TGCGCCAGCAGCTTGGCCCCGGCTAGCGGAAGGGGGGAGACCCAGTACTTC. The encoded protein is CASSLAPASGRGETQYF.

A few counts support this clone. The rearrangement links TRBV4-3 to TRBJ1-2, with TRBD1 as a possible D gene (5 bases). V was trimmed by 3 bases and J by 4 bases, leaving 18 bases between them. There are 16 residues in the CDR3. Germline V gene sequence: CDR1 LGHNA, CDR2 YSLEER. The CDR3 region is CASSQEFSRGRYGYTF. CDR3 coding DNA: TGCGCCAGCAGCCAGGAATTTTCGCGGGGACGCTATGGCTACACCTTC.

The V call is TRBV10-3, the J call TRBJ1-3; tentative D call: TRBD1 (6 bases). Deletions cut 9 bases from V and 4 bases from J, with 10 bases between. The CDR3 is made up of 12 amino acids. Germline V gene data show CDR1 as ENHRY and CDR2 as SYGVKD. The CDR3 coding sequence is TGTGCCATGGGGACACCCGGAAACACCATATATTTT. As protein: CAMGTPGNTIYF.

This clone was found once. The gene calls are TRBV19 and TRBJ1-2; weak D call: TRBD1 (5 bases). This CDR3 region has 14 residues. The V gene lost 5 bases and the J gene lost 5 bases, with 15 bases spanning the gap. The germline V gene has CDR1 LNHDA and CDR2 SQIVND (reference sequence). As DNA, the CDR3 is TGTGCCAGTAGTGGAGACGGGGACTTATATGGCTACACCTTC. This encodes CASSGDGDLYGYTF.

The chain joins TRBV5-1 to TRBJ2-2; D is ambiguous. Deletions cut 0 bases from V and 6 bases from J, with 6 bases between. The CDR3 has 13 amino acids. Germline V gene lookup returns CDR1 SGHRS and CDR2 YFSETQ. In DNA form, the CDR3 reads TGCGCCAGCAGCTTGGCCGCGGCCGGGGAGCTGTTTTTT. Its translation is CASSLAAAGELFF.

The rearrangement uses TRBV5-4 and TRBJ1-1; D call uncertain. CDR1 is SGHNT, CDR2 YYREEE, per germline (reference sequence). V lost 2 bases, J lost 0 bases, and 8 bases lay in between. The CDR3 contains 14 residues. The CDR3: CASSFDNMNTEAFF. The DNA of the CDR3 is TGTGCCAGCAGCTTCGACAATATGAACACTGAAGCTTTCTTT.

This clone showed up just a few times. This chain uses TRBV29-1 with TRBJ2-7; TRBD1 matches 11 bases. The germline V gene has CDR1 SQVTM and CDR2 ANQGSEA. V shed 6 bases and J 7 bases; nucleotides not matched to a gene: 8. CDR3 length: 13 residues. The chain's CDR3 is CSVGTGGMREQYF. For the CDR3, the DNA is TGCAGCGTGGGGACAGGGGGGATGAGGGAGCAGTACTTC.

The chain's CDR3 is CASSQDSPSTDTQYF. The CDR3 region has the DNA TGCGCCAGCAGCCAAGACTCCCCCAGCACAGATACGCAGTATTTT. This chain links TRBV4-1 with TRBJ2-3; the D is unclear. Germline V gene sequence: CDR1 MGHRA, CDR2 YSYEKL. The germline V and J ends were trimmed by 0 bases and 0 bases, with 7 bases remaining between them. The CDR3 has 15 residues.

The J gene is TRBJ1-1, the V gene TRBV5-1, with 7 nucleotides matching TRBD1. Germline CDR1 reads SGHRS; CDR2 reads YFSETQ. CDR3 size: 13 residues. With V trimmed by 0 bases and J by 8 bases, 4 bases remained unmatched. The CDR3 sequence: CASSLAPGQEAFF. The CDR3 DNA reads as TGCGCCAGCAGCTTGGCTCCGGGACAGGAAGCTTTCTTT.

The chain is built from TRBV9 and TRBJ2-1, with TRBD1 matching 9 bases. The CDR3 is 15 amino acids. V lost 4 bases to trimming and J lost 6 bases; unmatched junction nucleotides: 8. The germline V gene encodes CDR1 SGDLS and CDR2 YYNGEE. The CDR3 reads CASSTYRDRANEQFF. As DNA, the CDR3 is TGTGCCAGCAGCACGTACCGGGACAGGGCCAATGAGCAGTTCTTC.

The chain carries TRBV6-5 and TRBJ1-3, with D possibly TRBD1 on 6 matching bases. This CDR3 comprises 16 residues. Trimming removed 0 bases at V and 0 bases at J, with 9 bases between. Germline V gene lookup returns CDR1 MNHEY and CDR2 SVGAGI. Here the CDR3 DNA reads TGTGCCAGCAGTTACTCGGGGGGGCACTCTGGAAACACCATATATTTT. Translating it yields CASSYSGGHSGNTIYF.

The CDR3 DNA is TGTGCCAGCTCTCAAGGACAGGGACTGTTCACTAATGAGCAGTTCTTC. It is translated as CASSQGQGLFTNEQFF. The rearrangement uses TRBV18 and TRBJ2-1; 8 bases match TRBD1. Germline CDR1 and CDR2: KGHSH and LQKENI. The CDR3 consists of 16 residues. V lost 6 bases, J lost 7 bases, and 14 bases stayed unmatched.

The chain recombines TRBV5-6 with TRBJ1-2, with D possibly TRBD1 on 5 matching bases. Germline V lookup: CDR1 SGHDT, CDR2 YYEEEE. CDR3 length: 15 residues. V lost 0 bases, J lost 4 bases, and 13 bases lay in between. Written as DNA, the CDR3 is TGTGCCAGCAGCTTGGTGATGGTCAGGGCCTATGGCTACACCTTC. As protein: CASSLVMVRAYGYTF.

The CDR3 bases are TGTGCCACCAGCAGAGATGGTCCGGGACAGGGGGTTGAAAAACTGTTTTTT. Amino acid sequence: CATSRDGPGQGVEKLFF. The chain recombines TRBV15 with TRBJ1-4; 11 nucleotides line up with TRBD1. The germline gives CDR1 LNHNV, CDR2 YYDKDF (reference sequence). The CDR3 consists of 17 residues. Trimming cost V 0 bases and J 7 bases; bases outside gene matches: 7.

Here the CDR3 DNA reads TGTGCCAGCTCACCACGAATCTTGGACAGGGGCACTTATGGCTACACCTTC. It encodes CASSPRILDRGTYGYTF. The chain carries TRBV18 and TRBJ1-2; 9 bases agree with TRBD1. Germline trimming cut 1 base from V and 5 bases from J; bases unmatched to any gene: 11. The CDR3 consists of 17 residues. Germline V gives CDR1 KGHSH, CDR2 LQKENI.

The chain couples TRBV18 to TRBJ2-7; 7 bases match TRBD1. CDR1 and CDR2 (germline): KGHSH, LQKENI. This CDR3 comprises 12 residues. V shed 3 bases, J shed 6 bases, and the junction held 2 bases outside the gene matches. CDR3 DNA: TGTGCCAGCTCACCTGGACAGGCCGAGCAGTACTTC. This translates into CASSPGQAEQYF.

The rearrangement uses TRBV7-2 and TRBJ2-7; possible D gene TRBD1, 5 bases. Between the trimmed V and J ends, which lost 1 base and 6 bases, there was a span of 13 bases. The length of the CDR3 is 14 residues. The V gene's germline CDR1 is SGHTA and CDR2 FQGNSA. The CDR3: CASSLGRPQGEQYF. CDR3 DNA: TGTGCCAGCAGCTTAGGGCGGCCTCAGGGCGAGCAGTACTTC.

This clone has a handful of counts. V is TRBV5-4 and J is TRBJ2-1; 8 nucleotides match TRBD1. Germline CDR1 reads SGHNT; CDR2 reads YYREEE (reference sequence). V trimming: 0 bases; J trimming: 7 bases; junction bases outside the gene matches: 6. CDR3 length: 15 amino acids. In nucleotides, the CDR3 is TGTGCCAGCAGCTTGGACAGGGGGACATGGAATGAGCAGTTCTTC. It is translated as CASSLDRGTWNEQFF.

V and J are TRBV9 and TRBJ2-5, with TRBD1 identical over 8 bases. Germline lookup yields CDR1 SGDLS and CDR2 YYNGEE. The CDR3 totals 15 residues. The V segment lost 4 bases and the J segment 1 base; nucleotides outside the gene matches: 6. This CDR3 reads CASSLGQVIQETQYF. The CDR3 region has the DNA TGTGCCAGCAGCCTGGGACAGGTAATCCAAGAGACCCAGTACTTC.

The chain employs TRBV15 and TRBJ1-2; 7 nucleotides agree with TRBD1. Per the germline V gene, CDR1 is LNHNV and CDR2 is YYDKDF (reference sequence). CDR3 length: 16 residues. The junction had 5 bases not matched to a gene; V was cut back by 1 base and J by 0 bases. The CDR3 nucleotides are TGTGCCACCAGCAGAGGGGACAGTTCGACTAACTATGGCTACACCTTC. It is translated as CATSRGDSSTNYGYTF.

The CDR3 region is CASSAGPLDGYTF. The CDR3 DNA reads as TGTGCCAGTAGTGCGGGACCGTTGGATGGCTACACCTTC. The V and J genes are TRBV19 and TRBJ1-2; D may be TRBD1 (5 bases). Germline V lookup: CDR1 LNHDA, CDR2 SQIVND (reference sequence). Trimming pared 5 bases from V and 6 bases from J, leaving 13 bases between. The CDR3 consists of 13 residues.

This clone was detected only a few times. The chain recombines TRBV14 with TRBJ2-7; D perhaps matches TRBD2 (6 bases). V was pared by 4 bases and J by 7 bases, with 17 bases between. CDR1 and CDR2 (germline): SGHDN, FVKESK. The CDR3 has 14 residues. The CDR3 sequence: CASSRGVFFREQYF. The CDR3 region has the DNA TGTGCCAGCAGCCGCGGGGTATTTTTTCGGGAGCAGTACTTC.

The chain has TRBV28 and TRBJ1-6; maybe TRBD1 (5 bases). Trimming shortened V by 10 bases and J by 0 bases, and 7 bases separated the two germline ends. The CDR3 covers 13 residues. The germline CDR1 and CDR2 sequences are MDHEN and SYDVKM. The CDR3: CANGGSYNSPLHF. In nucleotides, the CDR3 is TGTGCCAACGGGGGCTCCTATAATTCACCCCTCCACTTT. Drawing the rest from reference TRBV28 and TRBJ1-6, the complete variable domain is DVKVTQSSRYLVKRTGEKVFLECVQDMDHENMFWYRQDPGLGLRLIYFSYDVKMKEKGDIPEGYSVSREKKERFSLILESASTNQTSMYLCANGGSYNSPLHFGNGTRLTVT.